This paragraph covers one T cell receptor beta chain sequence. The data are from a study of Graves' ophthalmopathy and Graves' hyperthyroidism. The study amplified TCR beta CDR3 regions using RNA transcripts. RT-PCR in the first round used HTBI primers; a second-round multiplex PCR followed. Each CDR3 protein is one row after TCRdb ran MiXCR on the multiplex PCR reads. Altogether about 240,000 distinct CDR3 sequences are present, around 45% being singletons, with the ten largest covering less than 60%. V was shortened by 5 bases and J by 0 bases, with 7 bases between the two germline ends. In germline, CDR1 is ENHRY, CDR2 SYGVKD. This CDR3 has 13 residues.

This chain joins TRBV10-3 and TRBJ1-2; no clear D gene. The sequenced sample consisted of peripheral blood. This receptor was obtained from an adult man with Graves' ophthalmopathy. The CDR3 DNA reads TGTGCCATCAGTTCAAATCCTAACTATGGCTACACCTTC. Protein product: CAISSNPNYGYTF.